These T cell receptor beta chains were read from a single sample in a study of T cell responses to AZD1222 COVID-19 vaccine. Clones were read by immunoSEQ multiplex PCR, and TCRdb kept only the in-frame ones, dropping some. The sample carries about 140,000 clones, around nine tenths recorded once. The sample was peripheral blood, taken on day 0 of AZD1222 vaccination. These receptors came from an adult in good health. The CDR3 runs from the conserved cysteine through the conserved F or W. D genes are given only for firm matches. The size field is filled for only some rows; it gives once, few, many or a size class.

TRBJ1-2 NA NA TRBV25-1 TGTGCCAGCAGTGAATACAAGGACAGTAATTATGGCTACACCTTC CASSEYKDSNYGYTF
TRBJ2-3 TRBD1 NA TRBV2 TGTGCCAGCAGTGTCCTCGGGACAGGGGGCTCGGATACGCAGTATTTT CASSVLGTGGSDTQYF
TRBJ1-5 TRBD1 NA TRBV29-1 TGCAGCGTGCGGACAGGGTGGGATAGCAATCAGCCCCAGCATTTT CSVRTGWDSNQPQHF
TRBJ2-3 NA NA TRBV3-1/TRBV3-2 TGTGCCAGCAGCCATGGAGAGTCCCCCCTCGGCACAGATACGCAGTATTTT CASSHGESPLGTDTQYF
TRBJ2-5 NA once TRBV29-1 TGCAGCGTTGGGACTACCATAGAGACCCAGTACTTC CSVGTTIETQYF
TRBJ1-2 NA NA TRBV30 TGTGCCTGGACAGGACTCGGCGGGAGCTACACCTTC CAWTGLGGSYTF
TRBJ1-1 NA NA TRBV15 TGTGCCACCAGTAGTGGGTCAGACACTGAAGCTTTCTTT CATSSGSDTEAFF
TRBJ1-6 NA NA TRBV27 TGTGCCAGCAGGATTGGAGCGGCATCACCCCTCCACTTT CASRIGAASPLHF
TRBJ1-1 NA NA TRBV5-1 TGCGCCAGCAGCTTGTCGGGGGACACTGAAGCTTTCTTT CASSLSGDTEAFF
TRBJ2-1 NA NA TRBV15 TGTGCCACCAGCAGAGATATCGGGTCCGGTGAGCAGTTCTTC CATSRDIGSGEQFF
TRBJ1-3 NA NA TRBV7-9 TGTGCCAGCAGCAAACTATGGGGGAAACCCTACTCTGGAAACACCATATATTTT CASSKLWGKPYSGNTIYF
TRBJ2-7 TRBD1 NA TRBV6-5 TGTGCCAGCAGTTACTCGCCGGGACAGGGTACCTACGAGCAGTACTTC CASSYSPGQGTYEQYF
TRBJ1-2 NA once TRBV5-1 TGCGCCAGCAGCTTGGAAGGGGGGAATGGCTACACCTTC CASSLEGGNGYTF
TRBJ2-7 TRBD2 once TRBV6-2/TRBV6-3 TGTGCCAGCAGTTACTCGACTAGCGGGAGCTACGAGCAGTACTTC CASSYSTSGSYEQYF
TRBJ1-1 NA NA TRBV30 TGTGCCTGGAGCCGGCGGGGGGGGACTGAAGCTTTCTTT CAWSRRGGTEAFF
TRBJ2-7 NA NA TRBV18 TGTGCCAGCTCACTGGGACTCCTATACGAGCAGTACTTC CASSLGLLYEQYF
TRBJ1-2 NA NA TRBV29-1 TGCAGCCTAGACTATGGCTACACCTTC CSLDYGYTF
TRBJ2-1 NA NA TRBV5-1 TGCGCCAGCAGCTTGTCGACAGTGGGTCCTGGTGAGCAGTTCTTC CASSLSTVGPGEQFF
TRBJ1-2 TRBD1 few TRBV5-5 TGTGCCAGCAGCCCACAGGGGGCTGGCTATGGCTACACCTTC CASSPQGAGYGYTF
TRBJ2-7 NA NA TRBV6-5 TGTGCCAGCAGTACACGACTGGGAACCTACGAGCAGTACTTC CASSTRLGTYEQYF
TRBJ2-7 NA NA TRBV16 TGTGCCAGCAGCCAATCTGGGCCCGAGCAGTACTTC CASSQSGPEQYF
TRBJ2-5 NA NA TRBV30 TGTGCCTGGAGTAGCGGGCCCACAGAGACCCAGTACTTC CAWSSGPTETQYF
TRBJ2-5 TRBD2 NA TRBV6-2/TRBV6-3 TGTGCCAGCAGTTACCCCCTGGTTGGGGGGGAAGAGACCCAGTACTTC CASSYPLVGGEETQYF
TRBJ2-5 TRBD1 NA TRBV24-1 TGTGCCACCAGTGGGGGGCTAGGGCGGGACAGGGGGCCACAAGAGACCCAGTACTTC CATSGGLGRDRGPQETQYF
TRBJ1-3 NA once TRBV9 TGTGCCAGCAGCTATACCGGGGCCTCTGGAAACACCATATATTTT CASSYTGASGNTIYF
TRBJ2-1 TRBD2 NA TRBV5-1 TGCGCCAGCAGCTTGTGGGCGGGAGGATTGAATGAGCAGTTCTTC CASSLWAGGLNEQFF
TRBJ2-7 NA NA TRBV7-9 TGTGCCAGCAGCACATACTACGAGCAGTACTTC CASSTYYEQYF